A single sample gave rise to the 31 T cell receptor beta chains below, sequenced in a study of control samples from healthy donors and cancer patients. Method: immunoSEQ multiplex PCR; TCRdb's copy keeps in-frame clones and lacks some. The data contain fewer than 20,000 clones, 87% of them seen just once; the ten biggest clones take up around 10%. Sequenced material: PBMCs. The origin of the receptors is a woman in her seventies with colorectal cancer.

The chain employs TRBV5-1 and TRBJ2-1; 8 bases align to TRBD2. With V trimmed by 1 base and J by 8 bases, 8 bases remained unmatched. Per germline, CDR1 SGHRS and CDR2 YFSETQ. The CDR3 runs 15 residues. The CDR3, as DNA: TGCGCCAGCAGCTTGAACGGGAGGGCCTGGGATGAGCAGTTCTTC. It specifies CASSLNGRAWDEQFF.

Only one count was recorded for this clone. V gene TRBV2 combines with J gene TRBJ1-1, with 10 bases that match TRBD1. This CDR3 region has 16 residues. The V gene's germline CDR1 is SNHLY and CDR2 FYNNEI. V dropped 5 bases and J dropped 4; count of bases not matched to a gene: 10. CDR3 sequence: CASSPGTGAIGTEAFF. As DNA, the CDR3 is TGTGCCAGCAGTCCCGGGACAGGGGCGATCGGCACTGAAGCTTTCTTT.

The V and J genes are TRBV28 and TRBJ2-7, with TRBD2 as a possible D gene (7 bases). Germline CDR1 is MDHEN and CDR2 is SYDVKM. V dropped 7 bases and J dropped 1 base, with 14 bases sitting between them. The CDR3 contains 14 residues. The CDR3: CASIGGGRSYEQYF. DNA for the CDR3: TGTGCCAGCATAGGGGGGGGGAGGTCCTACGAGCAGTACTTC.

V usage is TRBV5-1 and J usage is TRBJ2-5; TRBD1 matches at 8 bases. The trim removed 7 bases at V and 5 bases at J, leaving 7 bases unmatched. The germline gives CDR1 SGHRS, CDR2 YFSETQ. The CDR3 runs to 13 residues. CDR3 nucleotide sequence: TGCGCCAGCCGGGACAGGTCGGGCGAGACCCAGTACTTC. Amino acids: CASRDRSGETQYF.

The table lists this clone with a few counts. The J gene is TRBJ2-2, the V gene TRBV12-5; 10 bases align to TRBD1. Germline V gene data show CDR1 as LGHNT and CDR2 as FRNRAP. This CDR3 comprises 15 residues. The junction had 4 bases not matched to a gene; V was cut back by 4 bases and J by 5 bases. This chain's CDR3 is CASGSRTGGTGELFF. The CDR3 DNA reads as TGTGCTAGTGGTTCTCGGACAGGGGGAACCGGGGAGCTGTTTTTT.

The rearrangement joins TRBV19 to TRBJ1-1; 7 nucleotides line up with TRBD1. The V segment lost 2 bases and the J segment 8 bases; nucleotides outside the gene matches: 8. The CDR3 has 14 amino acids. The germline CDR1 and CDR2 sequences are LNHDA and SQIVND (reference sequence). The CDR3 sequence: CASSISLGQAEAFF. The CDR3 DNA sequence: TGTGCCAGTAGTATAAGTCTAGGACAGGCAGAAGCTTTCTTT. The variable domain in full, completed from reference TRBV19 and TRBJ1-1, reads DGGITQSPKYLFRKEGQNVTLSCEQNLNHDAMYWYRQDPGQGLRLIYYSQIVNDFQKGDIAEGYSVSREKKESFPLTVTSAQKNPTAFYLCASSISLGQAEAFFGQGTRLTVV.

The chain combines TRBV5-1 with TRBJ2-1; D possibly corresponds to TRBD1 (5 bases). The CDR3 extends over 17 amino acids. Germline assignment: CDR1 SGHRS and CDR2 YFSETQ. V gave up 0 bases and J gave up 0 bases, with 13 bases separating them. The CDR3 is CASSLETVLSSYNEQFF. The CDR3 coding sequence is TGCGCCAGCAGCTTGGAGACAGTCCTGAGCTCCTACAATGAGCAGTTCTTC.

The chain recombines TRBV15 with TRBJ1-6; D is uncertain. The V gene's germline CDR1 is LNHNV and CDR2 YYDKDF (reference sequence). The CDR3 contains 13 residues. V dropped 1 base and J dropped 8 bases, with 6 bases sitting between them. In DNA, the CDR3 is TGTGCCACCAGCAGAGGAAACGATTCACCCCTCCACTTT. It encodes CATSRGNDSPLHF.

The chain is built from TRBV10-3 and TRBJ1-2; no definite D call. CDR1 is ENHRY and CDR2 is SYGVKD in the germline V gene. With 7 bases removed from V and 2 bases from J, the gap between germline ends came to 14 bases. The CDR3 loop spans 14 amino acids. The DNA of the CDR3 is TGTGCCATCACGGCGGGGTCCGTCAACTATGGCTACACCTTC. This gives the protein CAITAGSVNYGYTF.

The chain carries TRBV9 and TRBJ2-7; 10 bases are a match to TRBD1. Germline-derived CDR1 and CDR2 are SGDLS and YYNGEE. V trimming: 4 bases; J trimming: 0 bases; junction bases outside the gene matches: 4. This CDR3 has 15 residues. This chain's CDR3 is CASSWGQGFSYEQYF. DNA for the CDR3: TGTGCCAGCAGCTGGGGACAGGGGTTCTCCTACGAGCAGTACTTC.

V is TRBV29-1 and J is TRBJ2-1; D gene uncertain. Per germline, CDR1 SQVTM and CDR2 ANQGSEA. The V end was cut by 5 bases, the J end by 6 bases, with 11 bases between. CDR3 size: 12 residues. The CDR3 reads CSVQRSSNEQFF. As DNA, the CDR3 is TGCAGCGTTCAACGGTCAAGCAATGAGCAGTTCTTC.

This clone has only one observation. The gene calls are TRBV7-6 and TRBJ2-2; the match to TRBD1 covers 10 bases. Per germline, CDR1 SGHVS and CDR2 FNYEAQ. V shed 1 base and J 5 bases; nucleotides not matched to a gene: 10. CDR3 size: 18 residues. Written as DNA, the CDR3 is TGTGCCAGCAGCTTAGACCAACCGGGACAGGGGTGGACCGGGGAGCTGTTTTTT. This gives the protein CASSLDQPGQGWTGELFF. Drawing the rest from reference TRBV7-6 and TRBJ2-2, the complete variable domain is GAGVSQSPRYKVTKRGQDVALRCDPISGHVSLYWYRQALGQGPEFLTYFNYEAQQDKSGLPNDRFSAERPEGSISTLTIQRTEQRDSAMYRCASSLDQPGQGWTGELFFGEGSRLTVL.

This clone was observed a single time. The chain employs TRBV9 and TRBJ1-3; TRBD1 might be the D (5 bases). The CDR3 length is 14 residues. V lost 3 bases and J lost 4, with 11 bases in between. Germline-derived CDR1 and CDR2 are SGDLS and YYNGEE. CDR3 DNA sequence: TGTGCCAGCAGCGCCCGGGGGTCAGGAAACACCATATATTTT. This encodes CASSARGSGNTIYF.

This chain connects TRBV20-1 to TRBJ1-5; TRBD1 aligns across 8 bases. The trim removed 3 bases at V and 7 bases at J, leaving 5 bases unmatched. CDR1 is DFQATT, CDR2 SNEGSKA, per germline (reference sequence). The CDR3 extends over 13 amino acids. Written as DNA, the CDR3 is TGCAGTGCTAGTACAGGGGGTGGACAGCCCCAGCATTTT. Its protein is CSASTGGGQPQHF.

CDR3 residues: CASSLAGTSGDEQYF. For the CDR3, the DNA is TGTGCCAGCAGCTTAGCCGGGACTAGCGGCGACGAGCAGTACTTC. The chain carries TRBV7-9 and TRBJ2-7, with TRBD2 matching 11 bases. The germline gives CDR1 SEHNR, CDR2 FQNEAQ (reference sequence). V shed 0 bases and J 5 bases; nucleotides not matched to a gene: 3. There are 15 residues in the CDR3.

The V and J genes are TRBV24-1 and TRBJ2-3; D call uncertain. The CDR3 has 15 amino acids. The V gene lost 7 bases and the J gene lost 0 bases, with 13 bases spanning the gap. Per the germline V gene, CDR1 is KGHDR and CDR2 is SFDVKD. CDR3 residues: CATSVSTGSTDTQYF. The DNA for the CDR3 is TGTGCCACCAGCGTATCTACTGGGAGCACAGATACGCAGTATTTT.

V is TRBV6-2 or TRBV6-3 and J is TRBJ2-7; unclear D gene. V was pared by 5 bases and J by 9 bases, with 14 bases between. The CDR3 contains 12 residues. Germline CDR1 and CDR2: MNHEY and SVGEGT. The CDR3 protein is CASSTSGIGQYF. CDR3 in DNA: TGTGCCAGCAGTACTTCTGGAATAGGGCAGTACTTC.

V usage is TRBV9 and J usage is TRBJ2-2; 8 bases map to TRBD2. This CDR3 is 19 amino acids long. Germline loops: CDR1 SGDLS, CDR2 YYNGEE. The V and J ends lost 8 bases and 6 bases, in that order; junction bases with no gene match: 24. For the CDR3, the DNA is TGTGCCAGAACCCCCCAGGTGGGCGGGGGGCCTCCGGGGGCCGGGGAGCTGTTTTTT. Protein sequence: CARTPQVGGGPPGAGELFF.

DNA of the CDR3: TGCAGTGCTAGTCCTGGGACAGGATATCAGCCCCAGCATTTT. The encoded protein is CSASPGTGYQPQHF. The V call is TRBV20-1, the J call TRBJ1-5; 8 nucleotides align to TRBD1. This CDR3 comprises 14 residues. V was pared by 3 bases and J by 5 bases, with 6 bases of the junction left unmatched. From germline, CDR1 is DFQATT and CDR2 SNEGSKA (reference sequence).

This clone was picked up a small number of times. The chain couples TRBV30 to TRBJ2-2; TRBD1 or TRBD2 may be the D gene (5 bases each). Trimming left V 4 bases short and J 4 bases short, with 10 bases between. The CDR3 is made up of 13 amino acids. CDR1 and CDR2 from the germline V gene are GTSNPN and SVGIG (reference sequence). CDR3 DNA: TGTGCCTGGACACGGGACCGCACCGGGGAGCTGTTTTTT. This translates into CAWTRDRTGELFF.

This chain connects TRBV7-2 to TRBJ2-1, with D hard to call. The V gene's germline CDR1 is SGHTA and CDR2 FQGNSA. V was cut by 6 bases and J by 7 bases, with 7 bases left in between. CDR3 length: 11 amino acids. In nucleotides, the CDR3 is TGTGCCAGCAGTCCATATAATGAGCAGTTCTTC. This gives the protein CASSPYNEQFF.

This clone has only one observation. CDR3 region: CASSTLGRGATEAFF. The CDR3 coding sequence is TGCGCCAGCAGCACCCTCGGGAGGGGGGCCACTGAAGCTTTCTTT. The J gene is TRBJ1-1, the V gene TRBV4-1, with a tentative D call TRBD1 (6 bases). This CDR3 contains 15 residues. CDR1 is MGHRA, CDR2 YSYEKL, per germline. Trimming cost V 5 bases and J 4 bases, with 17 bases left between them.

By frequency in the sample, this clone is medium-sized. CDR3 nucleotides: TGTGCCAGCAGTGAAGCACCTTCCGTCTACGAGCAGTACTTC. Its protein is CASSEAPSVYEQYF. The chain recombines TRBV6-1 with TRBJ2-7, with D hard to call. The V gene lost 0 bases and the J gene lost 3 bases, with 9 bases spanning the gap. The CDR3 length is 14 residues. Looked up from germline, CDR1 is MNHNS and CDR2 is SASEGT.

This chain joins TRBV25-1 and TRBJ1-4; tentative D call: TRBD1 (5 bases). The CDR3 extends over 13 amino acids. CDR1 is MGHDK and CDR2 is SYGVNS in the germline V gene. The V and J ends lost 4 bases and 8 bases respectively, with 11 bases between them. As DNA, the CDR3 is TGTGCCAGCAGTGTCAGGGAGGGAGAAAAACTGTTTTTT. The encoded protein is CASSVREGEKLFF.

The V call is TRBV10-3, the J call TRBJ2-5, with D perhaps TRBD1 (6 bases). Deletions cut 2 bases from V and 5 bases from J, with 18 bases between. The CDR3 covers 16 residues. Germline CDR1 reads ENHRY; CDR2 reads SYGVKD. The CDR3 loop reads CAISEPRGPFQETQYF. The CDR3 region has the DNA TGTGCCATCAGTGAGCCCAGGGGACCCTTCCAGGAGACCCAGTACTTC.

CDR3 nucleotides: TGTGCCAGCAGTGTACCGGGACTAGTGGGGGAGCAGTTCTTC. Protein product: CASSVPGLVGEQFF. The chain joins TRBV2 to TRBJ2-1; TRBD2 matches at 8 bases. The CDR3 runs 14 residues. CDR1 and CDR2 (germline): SNHLY, FYNNEI. V shed 4 bases and J 10 bases; nucleotides not matched to a gene: 9.

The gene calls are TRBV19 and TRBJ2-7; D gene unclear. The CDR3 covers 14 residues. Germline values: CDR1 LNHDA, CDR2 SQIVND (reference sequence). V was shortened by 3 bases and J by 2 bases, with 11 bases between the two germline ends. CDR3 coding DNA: TGTGCCAGTAGTATTTTGCGGCAGCCCTACGAGCAGTACTTC. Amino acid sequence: CASSILRQPYEQYF.

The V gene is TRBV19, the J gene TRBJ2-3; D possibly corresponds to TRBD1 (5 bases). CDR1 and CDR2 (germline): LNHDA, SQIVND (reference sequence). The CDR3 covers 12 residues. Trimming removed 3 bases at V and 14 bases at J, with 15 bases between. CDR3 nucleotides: TGTGCCAGTAGTATTCTAGGGGATCTCCTGTATTTT. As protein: CASSILGDLLYF.

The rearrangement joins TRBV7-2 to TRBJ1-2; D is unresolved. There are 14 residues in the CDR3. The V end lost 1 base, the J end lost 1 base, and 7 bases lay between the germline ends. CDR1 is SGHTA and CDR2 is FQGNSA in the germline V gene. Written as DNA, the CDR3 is TGTGCCAGCAGCTTAGTAAAGGTTAACTATGGCTACACCTTC. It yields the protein CASSLVKVNYGYTF.

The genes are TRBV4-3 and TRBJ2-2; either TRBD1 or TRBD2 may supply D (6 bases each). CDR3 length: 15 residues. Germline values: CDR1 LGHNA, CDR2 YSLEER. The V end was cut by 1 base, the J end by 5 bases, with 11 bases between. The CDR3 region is CASSQGGAQTGELFF. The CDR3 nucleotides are TGCGCCAGCAGCCAAGGGGGGGCGCAGACCGGGGAGCTGTTTTTT.

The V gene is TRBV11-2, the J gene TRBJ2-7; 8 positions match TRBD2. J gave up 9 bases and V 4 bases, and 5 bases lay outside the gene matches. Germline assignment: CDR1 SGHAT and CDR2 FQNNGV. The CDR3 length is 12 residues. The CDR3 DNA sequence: TGTGCCAGCAGCTCCCCGGGGGGGGTGCAGTACTTC. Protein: CASSSPGGVQYF.